The clone carrying this T cell receptor beta chain was detected only a few times. V was pared by 6 bases and J by 6 bases, with 15 bases between. CDR1 is DFQATT and CDR2 is SNEGSKA in the germline V gene (reference sequence). This CDR3 has 13 residues. Semi-nested PCR with Nested Universal Primer A followed constant-region reverse priming of full-length variable regions. TCRdb processed the 5' RACE reads anew with MiXCR; each CDR3 protein has one entry. The top ten clones hold roughly 3.1% of a sample with roughly 50,000 distinct CDR3 sequences, over 20% of them seen once. The sample comprised tumor-infiltrating naive CD4+ T cells sorted from the breast tumor. This sample's subset: naive CD4+ T cells, CD4+CD45RA+CD25-. This chain connects TRBV20-1 to TRBJ2-1, with D perhaps given as TRBD1 or TRBD2 (5 bases each). This receptor was obtained from a female donor with breast cancer. The CDR3 loop is CSAGPRAGNEQFF. DNA of the CDR3: TGCAGTGCAGGGCCCAGGGCGGGCAATGAGCAGTTCTTC.